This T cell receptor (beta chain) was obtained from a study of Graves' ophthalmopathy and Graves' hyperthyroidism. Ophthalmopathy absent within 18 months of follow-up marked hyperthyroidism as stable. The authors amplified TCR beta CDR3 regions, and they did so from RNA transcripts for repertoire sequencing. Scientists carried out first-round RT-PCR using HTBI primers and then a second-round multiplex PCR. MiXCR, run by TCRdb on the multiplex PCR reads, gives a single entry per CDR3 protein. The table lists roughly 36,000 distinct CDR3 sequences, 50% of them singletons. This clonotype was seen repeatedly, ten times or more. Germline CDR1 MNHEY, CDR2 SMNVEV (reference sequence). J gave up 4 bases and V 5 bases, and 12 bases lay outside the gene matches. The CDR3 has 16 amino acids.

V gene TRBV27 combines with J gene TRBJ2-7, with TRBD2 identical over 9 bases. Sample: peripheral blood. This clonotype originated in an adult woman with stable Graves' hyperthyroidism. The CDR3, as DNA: TGTGCCAGCAGTCCCTACGGCCGCCTAGCGGGGTACGAGCAGTACTTC. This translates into CASSPYGRLAGYEQYF.